Shown below are 11 T cell receptor beta chains from a single sample sequenced in a study of T cell responses to AZD1222 COVID-19 vaccine. Profiled with immunoSEQ multiplex PCR; TCRdb holds only in-frame clones, not every one. The sample holds 200,000 or so clones, more than 80% seen once. The specimen comprised peripheral blood, sampled on day 0 of AZD1222 vaccination. The receptors originated from an adult in good health.

This clone occurred a few times. The junction shows a germline mismatch at one end, possibly a read error. V usage is TRBV30 and J usage is TRBJ1-1; 7 nucleotides match TRBD1. Per the germline V gene, CDR1 is GTSNPN and CDR2 is SVGIG (reference sequence). The CDR3 has 13 residues. CDR3 sequence reads: CAWLGQMNSEAFF. As DNA, the CDR3 is TGTGCCTGGCTGGGACAGATGAACTCTGAAGCTTTCTTT. Supplemented by reference TRBV30 and TRBJ1-1, the full variable domain reads SQTIHQWPATLVQPVGSPLSLECTVEGTSNPNLYWYRQAAGRGLQLLFYSVGIGQISSEVPQNLSASRPQDRQFILSSKKLLLSDSGFYLCAWLGQMNSEAFFGQGTRLTVV.

This chain connects TRBV7-6 to TRBJ2-1; D tentatively reads TRBD1 or TRBD2 (5 bases each). CDR3 length equals 15 residues. V lost 1 base to trimming and J lost 7 bases, with 14 bases between them. Germline loops: CDR1 SGHVS, CDR2 FNYEAQ. The CDR3 is CASSLGGTVGNEQFF. The DNA for the CDR3 is TGTGCCAGCAGCTTAGGTGGGACGGTGGGAAATGAGCAGTTCTTC.

The chain uses TRBV9 and TRBJ2-3, with TRBD2 identical over 9 bases. V dropped 0 bases and J dropped 3; count of bases not matched to a gene: 8. The CDR3 totals 17 residues. Germline V gene sequence: CDR1 SGDLS, CDR2 YYNGEE. CDR3 DNA: TGTGCCAGCAGCGTAGAGGGCTCGAGCGGGAGGACAGATACGCAGTATTTT. Residues: CASSVEGSSGRTDTQYF.

The chain combines TRBV11-3 with TRBJ2-2; TRBD1 matches at 8 bases. The V segment lost 3 bases and the J segment 0 bases; nucleotides outside the gene matches: 3. This CDR3 region has 16 residues. CDR1 is SGHNT and CDR2 is YENEEA in the germline V gene. The CDR3: CASSFRTGTNTGELFF. In DNA, the CDR3 is TGTGCCAGCAGCTTTCGGACAGGGACGAACACCGGGGAGCTGTTTTTT.

The CDR3 bases are TGTGCCAGTAGCCCGGGACAGAGCTATGCTGAAGCTTTCTTT. This encodes CASSPGQSYAEAFF. This chain uses TRBV19 with TRBJ1-1; 7 positions agree with TRBD1. Germline CDR1 LNHDA, CDR2 SQIVND (reference sequence). The V and J ends lost 6 bases and 6 bases, in that order; junction bases with no gene match: 10. This CDR3 is built from 14 residues.

The gene calls are TRBV7-6 and TRBJ2-1; 13 bases line up with TRBD2. The ends lost 5 bases at V and 8 bases at J; junction bases unmatched: 6. The CDR3 has 15 amino acids. Germline V CDR1 and CDR2: SGHVS, FNYEAQ. CDR3 in amino acids: CASSPRTSGGDEQFF. CDR3 DNA sequence: TGTGCCAGCAGCCCCAGGACTAGCGGGGGTGATGAGCAGTTCTTC.

The chain recombines TRBV19 with TRBJ2-7; 7 nucleotides line up with TRBD2. This CDR3 spans 15 amino acids. With 5 bases clipped from V and 6 bases from J, the junction kept 13 bases outside the gene matches. In germline, CDR1 is LNHDA, CDR2 SQIVND (reference sequence). The chain's CDR3 is CASSGVPREPGEQYF. In nucleotides, the CDR3 is TGTGCCAGTAGTGGGGTCCCGCGGGAGCCAGGCGAGCAGTACTTC.

The chain is built from TRBV18 and TRBJ1-2; no clear D gene. Trimming stripped 0 bases from V and 0 bases from J, with 5 bases between. From germline, CDR1 is KGHSH and CDR2 LQKENI. CDR3 length equals 14 residues. The CDR3 region is CASSPPSANYGYTF. CDR3 DNA: TGTGCCAGCTCACCACCGTCAGCTAACTATGGCTACACCTTC.

Points on this clone: The identical CDR3 is also encoded by other nucleotide sequences in the sample. This rearrangement joins TRBV24-1 to TRBJ2-2; 10 nucleotides line up with TRBD2. From germline, CDR1 is KGHDR and CDR2 SFDVKD. The trim removed 6 bases at V and 2 bases at J, leaving 2 bases unmatched. The length of the CDR3 is 15 residues. The CDR3 reads CATSRTSGNTGELFF. CDR3 nucleotide sequence: TGTGCCACCAGTCGGACTAGCGGTAACACCGGGGAGCTGTTTTTT.

The J gene is TRBJ1-3, the V gene TRBV7-2; D remains unclear. V was trimmed by 3 bases and J by 1 base, leaving 4 bases between them. From germline, CDR1 is SGHTA and CDR2 FQGNSA. This CDR3 has 13 residues. The CDR3 protein is CASSFMSGNTIYF. The DNA of the CDR3 is TGTGCCAGCAGCTTCATGTCTGGAAACACCATATATTTT.

The chain joins TRBV9 to TRBJ2-7; D may be TRBD1 (6 bases). The CDR3 extends over 14 amino acids. Germline-derived CDR1 and CDR2 are SGDLS and YYNGEE. The V end lost 0 bases, the J end lost 0 bases, and 7 bases lay between the germline ends. Written as DNA, the CDR3 is TGTGCCAGCAGCGTAGAACAGGGCTCCTACGAGCAGTACTTC. This sequence encodes CASSVEQGSYEQYF.